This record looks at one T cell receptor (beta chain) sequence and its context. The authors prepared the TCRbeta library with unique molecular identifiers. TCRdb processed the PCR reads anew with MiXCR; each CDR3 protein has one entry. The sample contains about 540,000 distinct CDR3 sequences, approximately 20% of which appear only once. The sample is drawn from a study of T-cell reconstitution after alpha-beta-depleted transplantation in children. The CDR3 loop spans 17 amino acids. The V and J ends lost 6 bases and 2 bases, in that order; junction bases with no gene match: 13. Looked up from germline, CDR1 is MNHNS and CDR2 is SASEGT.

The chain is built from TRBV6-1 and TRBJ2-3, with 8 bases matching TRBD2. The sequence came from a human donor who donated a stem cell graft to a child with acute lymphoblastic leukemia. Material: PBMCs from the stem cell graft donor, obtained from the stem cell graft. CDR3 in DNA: TGTGCCAGCAGCGAAACTTTACTAGCGGCCTACACAGATACGCAGTATTTT. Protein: CASSETLLAAYTDTQYF.